A selection of T cell receptor beta chains follows, all from one sample in a study of T cell responses to AZD1222 COVID-19 vaccine. Method: immunoSEQ multiplex PCR; TCRdb's copy keeps in-frame clones and lacks some. This sample has 85,000 to 130,000 clones, with 85% to 90% found just once. This sample comprised peripheral blood, obtained on day 0 of AZD1222 vaccination. These receptors all stem from an adult in good health. The CDR3 runs from the conserved cysteine through the conserved F or W. Each record gives: D gene, J gene, clone size, V gene, CDR3 DNA, CDR3 protein. A D gene is named only where the DNA matches it firmly. Size is stated for part of the rows, as once, few or many counts, or as a class when the clone is expanded.

>TRBD1|TRBJ2-5|-|TRBV29-1
TGCAGCGTCGGACGGACAGGGGCCGGGGAGACCCAGTACTTC
CSVGRTGAGETQYF
>TRBD2|TRBJ2-7|-|TRBV3-1/TRBV3-2
TGTGCCAGCAGCCGGACCGGGACTAGCGGGGACGAGCAGTACTTC
CASSRTGTSGDEQYF
>TRBD2|TRBJ2-7|-|TRBV27
TGTGCCAGCAGTCATACTAGCGGGGGCTCCTACGAGCAGTACTTC
CASSHTSGGSYEQYF
>-|TRBJ1-2|-|TRBV6-5
TGTGCCAGCAGGTCCCGGGCCGAGGGGGGCTACACCTTC
CASRSRAEGGYTF
>-|TRBJ2-3|-|TRBV2
TGTGCCAGCAGTTATTTGGGGGACACAGATACGCAGTATTTT
CASSYLGDTDTQYF
>-|TRBJ2-1|-|TRBV2
TGTGCCAGCAGGCCGGACGGATACAATGAGCAGTTCTTC
CASRPDGYNEQFF
>-|TRBJ2-7|-|TRBV28
TGTGCCAGCTCCGAGGGGACCTTTCGCTACGAGCAGTACTTC
CASSEGTFRYEQYF
>-|TRBJ1-4|-|TRBV20-1
TGCAGTGCTCCCGGGGTTGAAAAACTGTTTTTT
CSAPGVEKLFF
>TRBD2|TRBJ2-1|-|TRBV7-9
TGTGCCAGCAGCTCCAGAGCGGGGGGGCCATACAATGAGCAGTTCTTC
CASSSRAGGPYNEQFF
>-|TRBJ2-2|-|TRBV15
TGTGCCACCAGCAGGGATCGGACAGTAGGGGAGCTGTTTTTT
CATSRDRTVGELFF
>-|TRBJ2-2|-|TRBV2
TGTGCCAGCAGGACGGGACAGAACACCGGGGAGCTGTTTTTT
CASRTGQNTGELFF
>TRBD1|TRBJ1-2|-|TRBV19
TGTGCCAGTAGTATAGACACAGGGGTCTATGGCTACACCTTC
CASSIDTGVYGYTF
>TRBD1|TRBJ1-1|-|TRBV7-3
TGTGCCAGCAGCGCAACAGGGGGATGGCGCACTGAAGCTTTCTTT
CASSATGGWRTEAFF
>-|TRBJ2-5|-|TRBV10-2
TGCGCCAGCAGTTGGCGGGGAGAGACCCAGTACTTC
CASSWRGETQYF
>TRBD2|TRBJ2-3|-|TRBV5-1
TGCGCCAGCAGCTTGGGAGCGGGGGCGGCTTGGAATACGCAGTATTTT
CASSLGAGAAWNTQYF
>-|TRBJ1-1|-|TRBV7-9
TGTGCCAGCAGCTTAGGGGCGTTGAACACTGAAGCTTTCTTT
CASSLGALNTEAFF
>TRBD2|TRBJ2-1|-|TRBV9
TGTGCCAGCAGCATCGGACTAGCGGGGAATGAGCAGTTCTTC
CASSIGLAGNEQFF
>-|TRBJ2-7|few|TRBV3-1/TRBV3-2
TGTGCCAGCAGACCTAAGGGACCTATAGAGCAGTACTTC
CASRPKGPIEQYF
>-|TRBJ1-2|-|TRBV7-3
TGTGCCAGCAGCGGGGGACAAATGGATCCTAGCTATGGCTACACCTTC
CASSGGQMDPSYGYTF
>TRBD1|TRBJ1-5|-|TRBV7-2
TGTGCCAGCAGCTCACCGGGACAGGGATCGAGTCAGCCCCAGCATTTT
CASSSPGQGSSQPQHF
>-|TRBJ2-3|-|TRBV5-1
TGCGCCAGCAGCTTGGGTTGGAGCACAGATACGCAGTATTTT
CASSLGWSTDTQYF
>TRBD1|TRBJ1-5|-|TRBV6-1
TGTGCCAGCAGTGAAGGCAGGGGGCCCAATCAGCCCCAGCATTTT
CASSEGRGPNQPQHF
>-|TRBJ1-5|once|TRBV5-5
TGTGCCAGCAGCTCCCAAGCTATTGGCAATCAGCCCCAGCATTTT
CASSSQAIGNQPQHF
>-|TRBJ1-6|-|TRBV9
TGTGCCAGCAGCGTAGATCCTGATTCACCCCTCCACTTT
CASSVDPDSPLHF
>-|TRBJ2-1|-|TRBV19
TGTGCCAGTAGCAGGGGGGGGACCTACAATGAGCAGTTCTTC
CASSRGGTYNEQFF
>-|TRBJ1-1|-|TRBV6-5
TGTGCCAGTAGCGAGTGGGGGAACACTGAAGCTTTCTTT
CASSEWGNTEAFF
>TRBD1|TRBJ1-6|-|TRBV30
TGTGCCTGGAGTGTAGACAGGGGGTTCGAACGGACCCACTTT
CAWSVDRGFERTHF
>TRBD2|TRBJ2-1|-|TRBV6-5
TGTGCCAGCAGTTGGTCTAGCGGGCGCTCCTACAATGAGCAGTTCTTC
CASSWSSGRSYNEQFF
>-|TRBJ1-1|-|TRBV20-1
TGCAGTGCTAGTGCCCTCCCCACTGAAGCTTTCTTT
CSASALPTEAFF
>TRBD2|TRBJ2-1|-|TRBV5-4
TGTGCCAGCAGCGGCTCAAGCGGGGGGGAGCCCAATGAGCAGTTCTTC
CASSGSSGGEPNEQFF
>-|TRBJ1-2|few|TRBV3-1/TRBV3-2
TGTGCCAGCAGCGGGACTAACTATGGCTACACCTTC
CASSGTNYGYTF
>-|TRBJ2-7|-|TRBV12-2
TGTGCAAGTCGCTTAGCGCCCCCGGGGTATTTGGTCGAGCAGTACTTC
CASRLAPPGYLVEQYF
>-|TRBJ1-1|-|TRBV12-3/TRBV12-4
TGTGCCAGCAGGGGGCGAATGAACACTGAAGCTTTCTTT
CASRGRMNTEAFF
>-|TRBJ1-2|-|TRBV6-2/TRBV6-3
TGTGCCAGCAGTTGGGACTCCTATGGCTACACCTTC
CASSWDSYGYTF
>-|TRBJ1-2|-|TRBV18
TGTGCCAGCTCACCAATCTCAGGGACCTACTATGGCTACACCTTC
CASSPISGTYYGYTF
>-|TRBJ1-4|-|TRBV14
TGTGCCAGCAGCCAGGGTGGTAGGGAAAAACTGTTTTTT
CASSQGGREKLFF
>-|TRBJ1-2|few|TRBV27
TGTGCCAGCAGTTTAGCCCCGGGGAACTATGGCTACACCTTC
CASSLAPGNYGYTF
>TRBD1|TRBJ2-5|-|TRBV10-3
TGTGCCATCAGTGAGACACAGGGGTTGGAGACCCAGTACTTC
CAISETQGLETQYF
>-|TRBJ1-6|-|TRBV4-1
TGCGCCAGCAGCCAAGCCGGGAGCAATTCACCCCTCCACTTT
CASSQAGSNSPLHF
>-|TRBJ1-1|few|TRBV2
TGTGCCAGCAGCCCAATAAAGGGCGGGATAAACACTGAAGCTTTCTTT
CASSPIKGGINTEAFF
>TRBD2|TRBJ2-3|-|TRBV19
TGTGCCAGTAGCCCCGGGACTAGCGGGGGGGGGTCAGATACGCAGTATTTT
CASSPGTSGGGSDTQYF
>-|TRBJ1-5|-|TRBV28
TGTGCCAGCCATAATCAGCCCCAGCATTTT
CASHNQPQHF
>TRBD1|TRBJ1-1|-|TRBV2
TGTGCCAGCAGTGACGGAGGGCAGGGGGCGACTCAGAGAACTGAAGCTTTCTTT
CASSDGGQGATQRTEAFF
>-|TRBJ1-2|few|TRBV5-4
TGTGCCAGCAGCTTGGCCTGGTCAGCATCCAGGGAAGGCTACACCTTC
CASSLAWSASREGYTF
>-|TRBJ1-4|-|TRBV19
TGTGCCAGTAGGATACGCCGGGGGAATGAAAAACTGTTTTTT
CASRIRRGNEKLFF
>-|TRBJ1-6|-|TRBV6-2/TRBV6-3
TGTGCCAGCAGTTATCTCATGACAAATTCACCCCTCCACTTT
CASSYLMTNSPLHF
>TRBD1|TRBJ1-5|-|TRBV29-1
TGCAGCGTCCAAGGGGGAGGGGGCGACAATCAGCCCCAGCATTTT
CSVQGGGGDNQPQHF
>-|TRBJ1-5|-|TRBV28
TGTGCCAGCAGTATAACAGGGAGTTGGAATCAGCCCCAGCATTTT
CASSITGSWNQPQHF
>TRBD2|TRBJ2-1|-|TRBV11-2
TGTGCCAGCAGCTTAGATCTCGGCGGGGGGGCCAGCAATGAGCAGTTCTTC
CASSLDLGGGASNEQFF